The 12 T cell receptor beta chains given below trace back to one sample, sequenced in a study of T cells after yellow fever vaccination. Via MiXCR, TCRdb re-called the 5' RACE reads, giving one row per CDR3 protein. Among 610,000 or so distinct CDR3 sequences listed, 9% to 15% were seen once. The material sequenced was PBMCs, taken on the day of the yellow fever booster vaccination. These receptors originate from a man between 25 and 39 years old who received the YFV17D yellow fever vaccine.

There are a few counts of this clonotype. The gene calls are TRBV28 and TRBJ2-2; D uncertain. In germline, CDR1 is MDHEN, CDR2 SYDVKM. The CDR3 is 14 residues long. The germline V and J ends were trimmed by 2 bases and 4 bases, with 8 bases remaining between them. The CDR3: CASSLIFFTGELFF. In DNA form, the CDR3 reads TGTGCCAGCAGTTTAATTTTTTTCACCGGGGAGCTGTTTTTT.

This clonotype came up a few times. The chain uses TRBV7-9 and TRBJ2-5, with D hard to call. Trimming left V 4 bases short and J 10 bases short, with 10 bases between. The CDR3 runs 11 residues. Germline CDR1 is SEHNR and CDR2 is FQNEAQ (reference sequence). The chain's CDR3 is CASSSPWGQYF. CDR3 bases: TGTGCCAGCAGCTCTCCCTGGGGCCAGTACTTC. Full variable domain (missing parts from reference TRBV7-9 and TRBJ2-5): DTGVSQNPRHKITKRGQNVTFRCDPISEHNRLYWYRQTLGQGPEFLTYFQNEAQLEKSRLLSDRFSAERPKGSFSTLEIQRTEQGDSAMYLCASSSPWGQYFGPGTRLLVL.

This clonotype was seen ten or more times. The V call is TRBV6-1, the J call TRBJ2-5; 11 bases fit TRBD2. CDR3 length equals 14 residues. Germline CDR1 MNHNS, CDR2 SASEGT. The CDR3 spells CTTTSGSLSETQYF. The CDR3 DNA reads TGTACCACCACTAGCGGGAGTCTTTCGGAGACCCAGTACTTC.

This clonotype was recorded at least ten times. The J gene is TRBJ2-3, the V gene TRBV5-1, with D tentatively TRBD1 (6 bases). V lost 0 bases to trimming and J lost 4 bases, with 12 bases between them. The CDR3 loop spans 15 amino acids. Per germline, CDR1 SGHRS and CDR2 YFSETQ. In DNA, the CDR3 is TGCGCCAGCAGCTTGGCAGGACAGTCCGCAGATACGCAGTATTTT. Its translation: CASSLAGQSADTQYF.

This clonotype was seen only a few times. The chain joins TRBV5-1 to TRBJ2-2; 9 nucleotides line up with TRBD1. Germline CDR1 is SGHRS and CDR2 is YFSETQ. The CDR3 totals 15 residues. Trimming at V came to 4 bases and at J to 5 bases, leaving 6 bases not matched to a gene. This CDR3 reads CASSGQGFATGELFF. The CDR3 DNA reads TGCGCCAGCAGCGGACAGGGGTTTGCGACCGGGGAGCTGTTTTTT.

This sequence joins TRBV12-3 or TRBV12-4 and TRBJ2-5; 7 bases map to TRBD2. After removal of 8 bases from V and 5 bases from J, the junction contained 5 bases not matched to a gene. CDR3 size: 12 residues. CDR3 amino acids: CASGGVRETQYF. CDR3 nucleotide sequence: TGTGCCAGCGGGGGGGTACGGGAGACCCAGTACTTC.

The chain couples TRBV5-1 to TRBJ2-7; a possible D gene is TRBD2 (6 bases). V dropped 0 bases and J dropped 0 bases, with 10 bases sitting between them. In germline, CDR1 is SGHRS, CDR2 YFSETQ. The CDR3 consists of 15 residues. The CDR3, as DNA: TGCGCCAGCAGCTTGGTCGGAGGGAACTCCTACGAGCAGTACTTC. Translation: CASSLVGGNSYEQYF.

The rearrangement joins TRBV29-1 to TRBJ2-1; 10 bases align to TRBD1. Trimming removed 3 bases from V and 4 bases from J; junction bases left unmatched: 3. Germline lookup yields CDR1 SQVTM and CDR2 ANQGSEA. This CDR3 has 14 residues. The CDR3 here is CSVEGQGRYNEQFF. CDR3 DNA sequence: TGCAGCGTTGAGGGACAGGGGAGGTACAATGAGCAGTTCTTC.

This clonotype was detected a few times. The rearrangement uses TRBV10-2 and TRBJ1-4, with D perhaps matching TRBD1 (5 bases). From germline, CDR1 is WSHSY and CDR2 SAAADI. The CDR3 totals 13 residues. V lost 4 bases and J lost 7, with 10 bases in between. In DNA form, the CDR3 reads TGCGCCAGCAGTGTAGGACATATTGAAAAACTGTTTTTT. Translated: CASSVGHIEKLFF.

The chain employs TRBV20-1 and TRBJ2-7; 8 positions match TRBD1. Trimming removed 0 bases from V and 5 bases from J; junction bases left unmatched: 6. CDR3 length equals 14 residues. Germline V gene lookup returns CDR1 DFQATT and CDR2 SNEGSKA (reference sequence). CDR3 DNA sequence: TGCAGTGCTAGAGATCCCGACAGGGGCAACGAGCAGTACTTC. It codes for CSARDPDRGNEQYF.

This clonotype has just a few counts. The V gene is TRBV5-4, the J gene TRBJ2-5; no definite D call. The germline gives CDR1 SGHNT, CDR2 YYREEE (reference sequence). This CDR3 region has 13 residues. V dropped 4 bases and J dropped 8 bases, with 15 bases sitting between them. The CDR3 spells CASSTRSKETQYF. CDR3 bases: TGTGCCAGCAGCACCCGATCCAAGGAAACCCAGTACTTC. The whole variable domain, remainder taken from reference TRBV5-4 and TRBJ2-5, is ETGVTQSPTHLIKTRGQQVTLRCSSQSGHNTVSWYQQALGQGPQFIFQYYREEENGRGNFPPRFSGLQFPNYSSELNVNALELDDSALYLCASSTRSKETQYFGPGTRLLVL.

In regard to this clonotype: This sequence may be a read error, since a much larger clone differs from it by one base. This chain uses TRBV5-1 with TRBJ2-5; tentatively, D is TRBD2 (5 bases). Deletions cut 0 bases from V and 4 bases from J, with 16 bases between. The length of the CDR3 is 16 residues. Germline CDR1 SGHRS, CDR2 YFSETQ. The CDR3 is CASSLEAANPGETQYF. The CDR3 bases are TGCGCCAGCAGCTTGGAAGCGGCCAACCCGGGAGAGACCCAGTACTTC.